This T cell receptor (beta chain) was captured in a study of regulatory T cells in long-lasting Graves disease. The CDR3 is 16 amino acids. Per germline, CDR1 MDHEN and CDR2 SYDVKM. V was pared by 7 bases and J by 0 bases, with 16 bases between. For TCR beta, libraries came from iRepertoire HTBI primers and Arm-PCR of CDR3 regions. TCRdb used MiXCR to reprocess the multiplex PCR reads, holding one entry per CDR3 protein. The sample has about 460,000 distinct CDR3 sequences; under 25% are singletons. The time point here: persistent/refractory GD, antithyroid drugs over 5 years with positive TRAb. With RNA extracted from PBMCs as input, the TCR library was made. Patients all came to the study from an endocrinology department in Xi'an, China. The study, taken as a whole, reports: Patients whose Graves' disease persisted exhibited lower TCR diversity than those newly diagnosed.

Comments on this clonotype: As yet, its antigen is unknown.

This chain links TRBV28 with TRBJ1-3; D not resolved. The sample consisted of peripheral blood mononuclear cells (PBMCs), taken when the disease was refractory, from a patient treated with antithyroid drugs. This TCR derives from a female donor with Graves disease. Written as DNA, the CDR3 is TGTGCCAGCACTCCCCGCCGGATTAGCTCTGGAAACACCATATATTTT. Its translation is CASTPRRISSGNTIYF.